This T cell receptor (beta chain) was sequenced during a study of cytomegalovirus exposure and HLA in healthy donors. Whole-study findings and limits: Most of the TCR beta V segments (in an earlier analysis) were productive either about 87% or about 30% of the time. In a later analysis, HLA-associated beta chains showed higher expansion and lower generation probabilities than comparable chains.

PCR primers comprised 60 Vbeta and 13 Jbeta primers. TCRdb's table, derived via immunoSEQ multiplex PCR, lists solely in-frame clones and lacks some. The sample lists around 180,000 clones; less than 80% were seen once. A word on this clone: Antigen: not known.

V lost 1 base to trimming and J lost 4 bases, with 6 bases between them. This CDR3 region has 13 residues. The germline gives CDR1 SGHTA, CDR2 FQGTGA. Material: PBMCs. The chain carries TRBV7-3 and TRBJ2-3; unclear D gene. The origin of this receptor is a woman aged 40 to 50 in good health and CMV-seronegative. CDR3 sequence: CASSLISADTQYF. The CDR3 DNA reads as TGTGCCAGCAGCTTAATTTCGGCAGATACGCAGTATTTT.